Each of the 6 T cell receptor beta chains below was sequenced from the same sample in a study of tumor-infiltrating lymphocytes in primary liver carcinoma. Joint extraction of RNA and DNA used 20-30 mg of bulk tissue that was unsorted. A constant-region primer primed TCR beta cDNA synthesis from roughly 510 ng of total RNA. Employing slightly modified ARM-PCR, three nested multiplex PCR rounds were run, and these gave rise to the TCR beta libraries. PCR rounds one and two used TRBV1-TRBV30 forward primers with a C-beta reverse primer for 10 cycles each. TCRdb independently ran MiXCR on the multiplex PCR reads; one entry per CDR3 protein. The table shows about 100,000 distinct CDR3 sequences, with about two thirds occurring only once. Source material: liver tumor tissue from sampling region 2. The subset denotes: tumor region T2, inferior pole. These receptor sequences come from a woman between 55 and 75 years old with primary liver carcinoma and hepatitis B virus infection.

The chain joins TRBV4-1 to TRBJ2-2, with D perhaps TRBD2 (6 bases). Deletions cut 2 bases from V and 16 bases from J, with 23 bases between. This CDR3 has 15 residues. CDR1 MGHRA and CDR2 YSYEKL come from the germline V gene. The CDR3 nucleotides are TGCGCCAGCAGCCAACCTACCACCCCCCGCGGGGACCCGTTTTTT. Encoded protein: CASSQPTTPRGDPFF.

The rearrangement joins TRBV29-1 to TRBJ2-1; D possibly matches TRBD1 or TRBD2 (5 bases each). The CDR3 has 17 amino acids. Germline V CDR1 and CDR2: SQVTM, ANQGSEA. For the CDR3, the DNA is TGCAGTGTCCACACGGCTAACGGGACGTCCCGAAAGAGTGCGCAGTTCTTC. Protein: CSVHTANGTSRKSAQFF.

Points on this clonotype: Compared with germline, one end of the junction differs, possibly owing to a read error. The CDR3 protein is CASSSTGGNYDYTF. As DNA, the CDR3 is TGTGCCAGCAGCTCGACAGGGGGGAACTATGACTACACCTTC. This chain links TRBV5-4 with TRBJ1-2; 9 nucleotides align to TRBD1. This CDR3 has 14 residues. Germline CDR1 reads SGHNT; CDR2 reads YYREEE (reference sequence).

Note on this clonotype: Here the CDR3 omits its conserved ending phenylalanine or tryptophan, so a read error is the likely source. The V call is TRBV28, the J call TRBJ1-2, with D possibly TRBD1 on 5 matching bases. V lost 5 bases and J lost 8, with 21 bases in between. CDR3 size: 15 residues. Per germline, CDR1 MDHEN and CDR2 SYDVKM. The CDR3 loop reads CASSRAPGGIGGYTL. CDR3 nucleotides: TGTGCCAGCAGTCGTGCTCCCGGGGGGATTGGAGGCTACACCCTC.

In the case of this clonotype: Given a much more abundant clone one base away, this may be a read error. It is likely a read error, because the conserved phenylalanine at the end of the CDR3 is missing. The CDR3 DNA reads TGTGCCTGGAATCGACTAGCTGCAGCCGAGCAGTACCTC. This codes for CAWNRLAAAEQYL. This chain joins TRBV30 and TRBJ2-7; the match to TRBD2 covers 7 bases. The CDR3 covers 13 residues. V shed 4 bases and J 6 bases; nucleotides not matched to a gene: 9. Germline CDR1 reads GTSNPN; CDR2 reads SVGIG (reference sequence).

There are a few counts of this clonotype. A clone one base away is much larger, so this may be a read error. CDR3 nucleotides: TGTACCAGCAGTCGGCTAGCGGGAGAGACCCAGTACTTC. Residues: CTSSRLAGETQYF. The chain employs TRBV6-1 and TRBJ2-5; 8 bases are shared with TRBD2. The length of the CDR3 is 13 residues. In germline, CDR1 is MNHNS, CDR2 SASEGT.